The T cell receptor (beta chain) under discussion was sequenced for a study of graft-versus-host responses after intestinal transplantation (dated by TCRdb to about 2021). The study in broad terms: The transplants that recipients got were multivisceral, liver-intestinal, or isolated intestinal. Every recipient was given anti-thymocyte globulin induction, followed by roughly 3 years of maintenance tacrolimus and steroids. Alloreactive clones were identified by sequencing pre-transplant mixed lymphocyte reaction products and comparing these products with unstimulated pre-transplant donor and recipient T cells. Of the 20 to 30 intestinal transplant recipients enrolled in the cohort, one of whom was a retransplant, a few patients without pretransplant specimens were excluded. Rather than going through the commercial service, samples from three later patients were sequenced in-house on an Illumina MiSeq and processed with MiXCR. Donor T cell macrochimerism was defined as a peak of at least 4% donor T cells among recipient peripheral blood mononuclear cells. Graft-versus-host and host-versus-graft alloreactive T cell clones were tracked in the graft, circulation and bone marrow after intestinal transplantation using bulk TCR-beta CDR3 sequencing.

The time point tag for this specimen amounts to: cells obtained before transplantation from donor or recipient. CD3+CD4+ and CD3+CD8+ populations were FACS-sorted from unstimulated pre-transplant donor and recipient cells taken from spleen or lymph nodes. CDR1 is given as SGHVS and CDR2 as FQNEAQ, both from the germline V gene. From the cysteine up to the phenylalanine, the CDR3 has a length of 13 residues. The entry retains the CDR3 DNA only, 39 bases that are in frame from base 1. Relative to germline, V is 3 bases shorter and J is 7 bases shorter, with 10 bases between their ends. The research as a whole found: Conclusions were limited by the relatively low number and heterogeneity of intestinal transplant patients. GvH clones were detected in recipient bone marrow, and some appeared earlier in ileal mucosa or blood, consistent with an intestinal mucosal origin. Early after transplant, peak levels of circulating GvH clones were associated with declines in HvG clones. High GvH to HvG T cell clonal ratios were observed in the allografts of patients with donor T cell macrochimerism.

The library was obtained by the immunoSEQ multiplex PCR assay. In most patients, genomic DNA was isolated using the Qiagen DNeasy Blood and Tissue Kit and sent frozen to Adaptive Biotechnologies for TCR sequencing. For most patients, high-throughput TCR-beta CDR3 sequencing of genomic DNA was performed by Adaptive Biotechnologies. The paper's data handling went like this. Adaptive's ImmunoSEQ software was the source of the TCR sequencing data for 18 patients, while three other patients were processed with MiXCR and VDJtools. To correct CD4 versus CD8 sorting errors, any sequence found in both subsets at a frequency ratio below 5:1 was removed. CDR3 nucleotide sequences shared between donor and recipient were removed because their origin could not be assigned. At least 2-fold expansion over unstimulated cells and a minimum CFSE-low frequency of 0.002% (template counts) or 0.001% (read counts) were required for clones to be classified as alloreactive. Clones were considered mappable if detected in sequenced pre-transplant spleen, lymph node, or MLR CFSE-low populations of the donor or recipient. The cumulative frequency of alloreactive clones was calculated as a percentage of all sequences, weighted by copy number. Here the immuneACCESS table is served through TCRdb, limited to in-frame sequences with V and J called. Missing clones are a known gap in these copies; in checked studies unresolved V genes cover under half, and the rest lacks a known reason. From that table come the V and J calls and clone size; the DNA was used to work out D and trimming. This sample holds about 93,000 clones; over 85% were observed only once. The top ten hold less than 0.5% of the sample.

A word on this clone: Its antigen has not been determined. No per-base quality is available; no much larger clone lies one base away.

Recombination connected TRBV7-8 to TRBJ2-1; the D gene remains uncertain. This receptor was taken from a human donor who received an intestinal transplant. Sequencing was performed on unstimulated CD8+ T cells sorted from spleen or lymph node cells, taken before intestinal transplant. CDR3 loop: CASSFQNWNEQFF. Here is the DNA: TGTGCCAGCAGCTTCCAGAATTGGAATGAGCAGTTCTTC.